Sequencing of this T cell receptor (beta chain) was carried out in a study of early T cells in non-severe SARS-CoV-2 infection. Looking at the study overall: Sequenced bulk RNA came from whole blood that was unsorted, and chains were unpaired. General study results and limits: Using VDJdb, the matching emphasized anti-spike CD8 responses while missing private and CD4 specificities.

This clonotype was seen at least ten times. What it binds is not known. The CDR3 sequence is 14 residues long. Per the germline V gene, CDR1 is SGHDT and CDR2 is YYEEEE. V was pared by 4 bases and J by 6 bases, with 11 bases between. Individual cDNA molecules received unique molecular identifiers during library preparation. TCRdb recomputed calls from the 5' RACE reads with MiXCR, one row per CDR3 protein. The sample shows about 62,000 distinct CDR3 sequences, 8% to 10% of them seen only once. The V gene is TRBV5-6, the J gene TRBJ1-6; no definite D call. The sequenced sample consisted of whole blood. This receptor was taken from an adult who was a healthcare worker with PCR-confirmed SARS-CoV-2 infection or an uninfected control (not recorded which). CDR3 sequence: CASSPSGANSPLHF. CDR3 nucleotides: TGTGCCAGCAGCCCAAGCGGAGCTAATTCACCCCTCCACTTT.